This T cell receptor beta chain was recovered during a study of shared T cell receptors in the human thymus. This CDR3 contains 14 residues. The germline V gene has CDR1 SGHAT and CDR2 FQNNGV. The V and J ends lost 6 bases and 6 bases respectively, with 12 bases between them. Data came from immunoSEQ multiplex PCR; TCRdb stores just in-frame clones and leaves some out. The sample lists 550,000 to 800,000 clones, 70% to 90% occurring once. This sample was shared with a second study, whose subject was human thymus T cells. This second study says: Resections from corrective heart surgery supplied the thymus tissue. Thymic TCR repertoires of unrelated people reportedly overlapped highly.

Sequencing was done on a sample of thymocytes. This receptor was taken from a girl in the first two years of life with a congenital heart defect. The rearrangement joins TRBV11-2 to TRBJ1-6; possible D gene TRBD1, 5 bases. The CDR3 DNA reads TGTGCCAGCAGTTGGAGGGGCAGTAATTCACCCCTCCACTTT. It translates to CASSWRGSNSPLHF.